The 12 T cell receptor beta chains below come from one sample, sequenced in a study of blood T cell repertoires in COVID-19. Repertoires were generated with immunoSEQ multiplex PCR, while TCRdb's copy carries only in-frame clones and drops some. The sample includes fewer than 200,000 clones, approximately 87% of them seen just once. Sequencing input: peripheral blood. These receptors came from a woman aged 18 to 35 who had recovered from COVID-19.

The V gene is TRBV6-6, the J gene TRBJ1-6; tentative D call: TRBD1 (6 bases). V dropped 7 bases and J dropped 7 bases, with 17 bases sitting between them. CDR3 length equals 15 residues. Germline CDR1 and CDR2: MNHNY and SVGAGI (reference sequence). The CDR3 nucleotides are TGTGCCAGCAAGACCTCAGGGGAGAGGAATTCACCCCTCCACTTT. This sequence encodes CASKTSGERNSPLHF.

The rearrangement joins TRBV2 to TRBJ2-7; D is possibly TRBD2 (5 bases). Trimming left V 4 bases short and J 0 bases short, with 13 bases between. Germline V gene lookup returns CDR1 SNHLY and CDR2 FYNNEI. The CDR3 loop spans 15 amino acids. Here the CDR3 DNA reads TGTGCCAGCAGTGTACCGGGGTCCTTCTCCTACGAGCAGTACTTC. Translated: CASSVPGSFSYEQYF.

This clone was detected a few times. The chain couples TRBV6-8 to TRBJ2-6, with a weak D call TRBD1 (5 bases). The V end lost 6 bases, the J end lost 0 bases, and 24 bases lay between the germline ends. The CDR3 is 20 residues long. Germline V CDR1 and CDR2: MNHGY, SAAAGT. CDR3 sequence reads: CASSLGPRPAGNSGANVLTF. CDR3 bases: TGTGCCAGCAGCCTTGGGCCCCGGCCGGCAGGGAACTCTGGGGCCAACGTCCTGACTTTC.

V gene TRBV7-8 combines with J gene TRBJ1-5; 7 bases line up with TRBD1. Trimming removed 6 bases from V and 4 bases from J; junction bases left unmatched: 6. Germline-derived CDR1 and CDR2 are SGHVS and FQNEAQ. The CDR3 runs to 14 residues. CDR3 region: CASSSGTVNQPQHF. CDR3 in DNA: TGTGCCAGCAGTTCCGGGACAGTAAATCAGCCCCAGCATTTT.

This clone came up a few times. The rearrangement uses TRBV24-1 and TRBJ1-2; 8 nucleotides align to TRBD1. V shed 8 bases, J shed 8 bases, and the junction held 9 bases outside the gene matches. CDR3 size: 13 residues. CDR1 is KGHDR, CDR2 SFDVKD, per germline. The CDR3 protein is CATNKGQGSGYTF. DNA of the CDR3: TGTGCCACCAACAAAGGACAGGGTTCAGGCTACACCTTC.

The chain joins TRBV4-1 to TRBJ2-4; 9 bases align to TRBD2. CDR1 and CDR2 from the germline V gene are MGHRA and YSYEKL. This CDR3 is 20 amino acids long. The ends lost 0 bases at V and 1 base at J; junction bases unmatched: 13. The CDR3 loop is CASSQDRRRSSGGAKNIQYF. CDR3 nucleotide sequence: TGCGCCAGCAGCCAAGATAGGCGAAGATCGAGCGGGGGGGCCAAAAACATTCAGTACTTC.

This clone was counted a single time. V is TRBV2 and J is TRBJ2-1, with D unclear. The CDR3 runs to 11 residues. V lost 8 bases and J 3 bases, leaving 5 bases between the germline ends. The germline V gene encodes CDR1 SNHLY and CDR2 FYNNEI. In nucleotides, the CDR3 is TGTGCCAGCTCAAACTACAATGAGCAGTTCTTC. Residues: CASSNYNEQFF.

The CDR3 loop reads CASSSDSGSRNTGELFF. The CDR3 DNA sequence: TGTGCCAGCAGTTCGGATAGCGGGAGTAGGAACACCGGGGAGCTGTTTTTT. The chain combines TRBV27 with TRBJ2-2, with 9 bases that match TRBD2. This CDR3 has 17 residues. With 4 bases clipped from V and 1 base from J, the junction kept 7 bases outside the gene matches. Germline values: CDR1 MNHEY, CDR2 SMNVEV (reference sequence).

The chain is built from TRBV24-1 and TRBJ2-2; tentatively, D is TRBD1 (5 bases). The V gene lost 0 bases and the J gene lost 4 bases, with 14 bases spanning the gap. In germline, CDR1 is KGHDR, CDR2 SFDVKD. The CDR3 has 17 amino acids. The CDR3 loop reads CATSDLRGREGTGELFF. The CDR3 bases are TGTGCCACCAGTGATTTGCGTGGCAGGGAAGGCACCGGGGAGCTGTTTTTT.

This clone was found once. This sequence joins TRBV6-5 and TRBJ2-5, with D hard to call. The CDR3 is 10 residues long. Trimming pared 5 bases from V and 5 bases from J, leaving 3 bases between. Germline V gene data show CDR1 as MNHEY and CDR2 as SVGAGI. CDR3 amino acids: CASSRETQYF. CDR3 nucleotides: TGTGCCAGCAGTCGGGAGACCCAGTACTTC.

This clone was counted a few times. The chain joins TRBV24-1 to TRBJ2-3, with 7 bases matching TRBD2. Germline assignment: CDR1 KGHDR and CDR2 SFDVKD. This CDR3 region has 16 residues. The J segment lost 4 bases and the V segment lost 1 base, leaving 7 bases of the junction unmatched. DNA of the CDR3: TGTGCCACCAGTGATTTATCAGCGGGGCCCCCAGATACGCAGTATTTT. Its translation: CATSDLSAGPPDTQYF.

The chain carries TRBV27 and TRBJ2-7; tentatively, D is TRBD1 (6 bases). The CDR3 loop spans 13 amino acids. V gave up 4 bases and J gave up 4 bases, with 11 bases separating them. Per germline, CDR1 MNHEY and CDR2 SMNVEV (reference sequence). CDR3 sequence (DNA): TGTGCCAGCAGTTCCCTACAGGGTTACGAGCAGTACTTC. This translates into CASSSLQGYEQYF.